These T cell receptor beta chains were read from a single sample in a study of blood T cell repertoires in COVID-19. TCRdb's copy holds only in-frame clones and misses some; the assay was immunoSEQ multiplex PCR. The table has about 95,000 clones, around 90% seen once; the top ten hold about 5.5%. The specimen was peripheral blood. All receptors come from a man aged 55 to 70 with COVID-19, enrolled during active disease. CDR3s include the opening cysteine and the closing phenylalanine or tryptophan. A D gene is named only where the DNA matches it firmly. Size tells how often a clone was seen (once, few, many) or the class of an expanded clone, and some rows leave it out.

cdr3_aa,cdr3_nt,j_call,clone_size,v_call,d_call
CASSHRQGANEQYF,TGTGCCAGCAGCCACCGACAGGGGGCAAACGAGCAGTACTTC,TRBJ2-7,-,TRBV3-1/TRBV3-2,TRBD1
CASSLRQGYEQYF,TGCGCCAGCAGCTTGAGACAGGGATACGAGCAGTACTTC,TRBJ2-7,-,TRBV5-1,TRBD1
CASSQVYAGANYGYTF,TGTGCCAGCAGCCAAGTGTATGCAGGGGCTAACTATGGCTACACCTTC,TRBJ1-2,-,TRBV3-1/TRBV3-2,-
CASSGSTGVNTEAFF,TGTGCCAGCAGTGGGTCAACAGGGGTGAACACTGAAGCTTTCTTT,TRBJ1-1,-,TRBV2,TRBD1
CASSLVRGTEAFF,TGTGCCAGCAGCTTAGTTAGGGGCACTGAAGCTTTCTTT,TRBJ1-1,-,TRBV7-2,-
CASAYGTRNTGELFF,TGTGCCAGCGCTTACGGGACAAGAAACACCGGGGAGCTGTTTTTT,TRBJ2-2,-,TRBV7-7,-
CSVAGAGVADTQYF,TGCAGCGTTGCCGGAGCGGGAGTTGCAGATACGCAGTATTTT,TRBJ2-3,once,TRBV29-1,TRBD2
CASSHTGLNQPQHF,TGCGCCAGCAGTCATACAGGGCTAAATCAGCCCCAGCATTTT,TRBJ1-5,few,TRBV4-1,-
CAWSYRGSSSGYTF,TGTGCCTGGAGTTACAGGGGATCTTCAAGTGGCTACACCTTC,TRBJ1-2,-,TRBV30,TRBD1
CAWSSGTHNEQFF,TGTGCCTGGAGTAGCGGGACACACAATGAGCAGTTCTTC,TRBJ2-1,-,TRBV30,-
CASSPRRGGDEKLFF,TGTGCCAGTAGTCCCAGGAGGGGGGGCGATGAAAAACTGTTTTTT,TRBJ1-4,-,TRBV19,-
CASSAGQGTDTQYF,TGTGCCAGCAGCGCGGGACAGGGAACAGATACGCAGTATTTT,TRBJ2-3,-,TRBV7-3,TRBD1
CASSLGLAGGRETQYF,TGTGCCAGTAGTTTGGGACTAGCGGGAGGGAGGGAGACCCAGTACTTC,TRBJ2-5,-,TRBV19,TRBD2
CASSLSQGEQFF,TGTGCCAGCAGCTTGTCGCAGGGCGAGCAGTTCTTC,TRBJ2-1,-,TRBV7-9,-
CASSLEAGGDTQYF,TGTGCCAGCAGCTTGGAGGCAGGGGGTGATACGCAGTATTTT,TRBJ2-3,-,TRBV5-6,TRBD1
CASSVGSRGDNEQFF,TGTGCCAGCAGCGTAGGGTCCAGGGGAGACAATGAGCAGTTCTTC,TRBJ2-1,-,TRBV9,-